A single sample is the source of the 9 T cell receptor beta chains below, sequenced in a study of cytotoxic CD8 clonotypes in ibrutinib-treated CLL. Assay used: immunoSEQ multiplex PCR; TCRdb lists only in-frame clones, some missing. The table includes about 150,000 clones, about 78% detected once. Sequencing used PBMCs, obtained after 24 months of ibrutinib treatment. Receptor source: a human donor with chronic lymphocytic leukemia.

This clone was seen a single time. The sample contains more than one DNA sequence encoding this CDR3. The genes are TRBV20-1 and TRBJ1-2; D ambiguous. The CDR3 consists of 10 residues. V was shortened by 1 base and J by 8 bases, with 5 bases between the two germline ends. In germline, CDR1 is DFQATT, CDR2 SNEGSKA (reference sequence). CDR3 residues: CSARGAGYTF. CDR3 coding DNA: TGCAGTGCTAGAGGGGCGGGCTACACCTTC.

V is TRBV30 and J is TRBJ2-3; 7 positions match TRBD1. The germline V gene encodes CDR1 GTSNPN and CDR2 SVGIG (reference sequence). J was trimmed by 1 base and V by 5 bases; bases with no gene match: 6. The length of the CDR3 is 14 residues. The CDR3 DNA follows: TGTGCCTGGGACTACAGGGGCGGCACAGATACGCAGTATTTT. Residues: CAWDYRGGTDTQYF. Full variable domain (rest looked up from reference TRBV30 and TRBJ2-3): SQTIHQWPATLVQPVGSPLSLECTVEGTSNPNLYWYRQAAGRGLQLLFYSVGIGQISSEVPQNLSASRPQDRQFILSSKKLLLSDSGFYLCAWDYRGGTDTQYFGPGTRLTVL.

The DNA of the CDR3 is TGTGCCAGCAGAGGGACGGGGCACAATGAGCAGTTCTTC. This codes for CASRGTGHNEQFF. The V gene is TRBV6-6, the J gene TRBJ2-1; D may match TRBD1 or TRBD2 (5 bases each). The CDR3 covers 13 residues. V shed 6 bases and J shed 5 bases, with 11 bases lying between them. The germline V gene encodes CDR1 MNHNY and CDR2 SVGAGI (reference sequence).

The chain has TRBV30 and TRBJ2-5; tentative D call: TRBD2 (6 bases). The CDR3 covers 14 residues. Trimming pared 2 bases from V and 5 bases from J, leaving 15 bases between. The germline CDR1 and CDR2 sequences are GTSNPN and SVGIG (reference sequence). This CDR3 reads CAWSPGPGEETQYF. The CDR3 bases are TGTGCCTGGAGTCCCGGACCGGGGGAGGAGACCCAGTACTTC.

This clone was counted a single time. The genes are TRBV11-2 and TRBJ2-3, with D perhaps TRBD1 (5 bases). Trimming pared 1 base from V and 14 bases from J, leaving 13 bases between. CDR3 length equals 12 residues. The germline CDR1 and CDR2 sequences are SGHAT and FQNNGV. DNA for the CDR3: TGTGCCAGCAGCTTAGTGGGGCAGGGTGTGTATTTT. Encoded protein: CASSLVGQGVYF.

The gene calls are TRBV27 and TRBJ2-2; no clear D gene. This CDR3 contains 14 residues. V dropped 2 bases and J dropped 3 bases, with 7 bases sitting between them. CDR1 is MNHEY, CDR2 SMNVEV, per germline (reference sequence). CDR3 sequence (DNA): TGTGCCAGCAGTTTAGGGTCGCACACCGGGGAGCTGTTTTTT. Translated, it gives CASSLGSHTGELFF.

J is TRBJ2-7 and V is TRBV4-3; tentatively, D is TRBD1 (6 bases). Germline values: CDR1 LGHNA, CDR2 YSLEER. V gave up 4 bases and J gave up 1 base, with 8 bases separating them. The CDR3 runs 13 residues. In DNA, the CDR3 is TGCGCCAGCAGCCCAACAGGGTCCTACGAGCAGTACTTC. Its protein product is CASSPTGSYEQYF.

This chain links TRBV9 with TRBJ2-3; D remains ambiguous. V lost 3 bases and J lost 4, with 6 bases in between. Germline loops: CDR1 SGDLS, CDR2 YYNGEE. The CDR3 runs to 12 residues. The CDR3 nucleotides are TGTGCCAGCAGCGGGCGACCAGATACGCAGTATTTT. Residues: CASSGRPDTQYF. Full variable domain (remainder filled in from reference TRBV9 and TRBJ2-3): DSGVTQTPKHLITATGQRVTLRCSPRSGDLSVYWYQQSLDQGLQFLIQYYNGEERAKGNILERFSAQQFPDLHSELNLSSLELGDSALYFCASSGRPDTQYFGPGTRLTVL.

This chain joins TRBV6-4 and TRBJ1-4, with 7 bases lining up with TRBD1. V lost 9 bases, J lost 8 bases, and 15 bases stayed unmatched. The CDR3 extends over 15 amino acids. CDR1 MRHNA and CDR2 SNTAGT come from the germline V gene. CDR3 sequence: CASLPGGVFGEKLFF. The DNA for the CDR3 is TGTGCCAGTCTACCAGGGGGAGTATTTGGGGAAAAACTGTTTTTT.